Listed below are T cell receptor beta chains from one sample, sequenced in a study of cytomegalovirus exposure and HLA in healthy donors. Clones were read by immunoSEQ multiplex PCR, and TCRdb kept only the in-frame ones, dropping some. The sample includes about 50,000 clones, just over 85% seen only once; the top ten take under 8.5%. Sequenced sample: PBMCs. The receptors shown here come from a woman aged 25 to 39 in good health and CMV-seronegative. CDR3s include the opening cysteine and the closing phenylalanine or tryptophan. A D gene is named only where the DNA matches it firmly. The size field is filled for only some rows; it gives once, few, many or a size class.

D gene	clone size	V gene	J gene	CDR3 protein	CDR3 DNA
-	-	TRBV15	TRBJ2-7	CATSRDKSYEQYF	TGTGCCACCAGCAGGGACAAGTCCTACGAGCAGTACTTC
-	-	TRBV6-1	TRBJ2-7	CASTPRGGSYEQYF	TGTGCCAGCACTCCCAGGGGTGGCTCCTACGAGCAGTACTTC
TRBD2	-	TRBV4-1	TRBJ2-1	CASSQEGVGSGGSLYNEQFF	TGCGCCAGCAGCCAAGAAGGGGTCGGGAGTGGCGGGAGTTTATACAATGAGCAGTTCTTC
TRBD1	-	TRBV14	TRBJ2-7	CASSQLDRAYEQYF	TGTGCCAGCAGCCAACTGGACAGGGCCTACGAGCAGTACTTC
TRBD1	-	TRBV15	TRBJ2-3	CATSREGQGADTQYF	TGTGCCACCAGCAGGGAAGGACAGGGAGCGGATACGCAGTATTTT
TRBD2	-	TRBV19	TRBJ2-7	CASTSRAGREQYF	TGTGCCAGTACCTCTCGAGCCGGGAGGGAGCAGTACTTC
-	-	TRBV9	TRBJ1-1	CASSGGANTEAFF	TGTGCCAGCAGCGGCGGTGCGAACACTGAAGCTTTCTTT
-	-	TRBV11-2	TRBJ2-3	CASSQADTQYF	TGTGCCAGCAGCCAGGCCGATACGCAGTATTTT
TRBD2	-	TRBV28	TRBJ2-3	CASSSTQGGLAGDTDTQYF	TGTGCCAGCAGTTCAACCCAGGGTGGGCTAGCGGGCGACACAGATACGCAGTATTTT
TRBD1	few	TRBV15	TRBJ2-1	CATSREGDSSYNEQFF	TGTGCCACCAGCAGAGAAGGGGACAGCTCCTACAATGAGCAGTTCTTC
TRBD1	-	TRBV25-1	TRBJ2-1	CASSDSGTGGFLGFF	TGTGCCAGCAGTGACTCCGGGACAGGAGGGTTCCTCGGATTCTTC
-	-	TRBV18	TRBJ1-1	CASSPQRDTEAFF	TGTGCCAGCTCACCCCAGCGAGATACTGAAGCTTTCTTT
-	-	TRBV5-6	TRBJ1-1	CASSLVGGGIEAFF	TGTGCCAGCAGCTTGGTCGGCGGAGGAATTGAAGCTTTCTTT
-	-	TRBV9	TRBJ2-2	CASSGSDYGGELFF	TGTGCCAGCAGCGGTAGCGATTATGGCGGGGAGCTGTTTTTT
TRBD1	-	TRBV6-5	TRBJ1-2	CASRGTGIGNYGYTF	TGTGCCAGCAGGGGGACAGGGATCGGAAACTATGGCTACACCTTC
TRBD1	-	TRBV5-5	TRBJ1-1	CASSPGQGNTEAFF	TGTGCCAGCAGCCCCGGACAGGGGAACACTGAAGCTTTCTTT
TRBD1	-	TRBV10-3	TRBJ1-2	CAISEKTGALPHTF	TGTGCCATCAGTGAGAAGACAGGGGCCTTGCCCCACACCTTC
-	-	TRBV18	TRBJ2-5	CASSPPGREETQYF	TGTGCCAGCTCACCGCCGGGAAGGGAAGAGACCCAGTACTTC
TRBD1	-	TRBV6-5	TRBJ1-5	CASRGTGIQPQHF	TGTGCCAGCAGGGGGACAGGTATCCAGCCCCAGCATTTT
TRBD2	-	TRBV6-5	TRBJ2-1	CASSYSSGGPGYEQFF	TGTGCCAGCAGTTACTCCTCGGGAGGGCCAGGGTATGAGCAGTTCTTC
-	-	TRBV11-1	TRBJ2-5	CASSPRDFQETQYF	TGTGCCAGCAGCCCCCGGGACTTTCAAGAGACCCAGTACTTC
-	few	TRBV28	TRBJ2-3	CASSPPAAHTDTQYF	TGTGCCAGCAGCCCCCCAGCGGCGCACACAGATACGCAGTATTTT
TRBD2	-	TRBV5-1	TRBJ2-7	CASSPPSGSYEQYF	TGCGCCAGCAGCCCTCCTAGCGGGAGCTACGAGCAGTACTTC
TRBD2	-	TRBV4-3	TRBJ2-7	CASSQDSGGRGGGQYF	TGCGCCAGCAGCCAAGATTCGGGCGGCCGGGGGGGAGGGCAGTACTTC
TRBD1	-	TRBV6-5	TRBJ2-3	CASSYSGTDTDTQYF	TGTGCCAGCAGTTACTCCGGGACAGACACAGATACGCAGTATTTT
TRBD2	-	TRBV27	TRBJ2-7	CASSLYAGLDEQYF	TGTGCCAGCAGTTTATACGCCGGACTAGACGAGCAGTACTTC
-	-	TRBV9	TRBJ2-7	CASSVGGAEQYF	TGTGCCAGCAGCGTAGGCGGCGCCGAGCAGTACTTC